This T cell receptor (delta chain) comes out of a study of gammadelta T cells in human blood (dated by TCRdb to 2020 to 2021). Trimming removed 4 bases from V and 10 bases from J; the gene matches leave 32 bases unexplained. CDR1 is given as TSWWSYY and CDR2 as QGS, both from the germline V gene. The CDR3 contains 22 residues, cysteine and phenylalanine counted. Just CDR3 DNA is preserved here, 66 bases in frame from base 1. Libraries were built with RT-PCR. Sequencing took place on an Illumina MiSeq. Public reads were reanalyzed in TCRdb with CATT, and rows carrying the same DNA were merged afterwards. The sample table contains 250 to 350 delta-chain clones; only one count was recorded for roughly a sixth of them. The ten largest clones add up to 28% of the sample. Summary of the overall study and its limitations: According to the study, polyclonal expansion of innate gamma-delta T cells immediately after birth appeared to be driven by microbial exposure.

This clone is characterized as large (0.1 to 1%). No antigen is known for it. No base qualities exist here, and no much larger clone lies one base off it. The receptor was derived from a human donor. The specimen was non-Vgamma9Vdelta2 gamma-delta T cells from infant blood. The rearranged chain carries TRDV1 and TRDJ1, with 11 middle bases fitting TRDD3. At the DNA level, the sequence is TGTGCTCTTGGGGCCATGGGGGGGAGGATACGATACTGGGGGATATCTCGAGGAGGACTCATCTTT. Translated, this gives CALGAMGGRIRYWGISRGGLIF.